This is a list of T cell receptor beta chains from one sample in a study of cytomegalovirus exposure and HLA in healthy donors. Sequencing was performed with immunoSEQ multiplex PCR; in TCRdb, only in-frame clones are kept and a portion is missing. Of under 200,000 clones in the sample, roughly 80% were seen once. The source material was PBMCs. The source is a woman under 40 in good health and CMV-seropositive. The CDR3 runs from the conserved cysteine through the conserved F or W. A D gene is named only where the DNA matches it firmly. Rows give clone size only sometimes, using once, few, many, or a class for an expanded clone.

D gene | clone size | J gene | V gene | CDR3 protein | CDR3 DNA
NA | once | TRBJ1-6 | TRBV7-9 | CASSLADLQRNSPLHF | TGTGCCAGCAGCTTAGCGGACTTACAAAGGAATTCACCCCTCCACTTT
NA | once | TRBJ1-1 | TRBV29-1 | CSVEAPLQGFWAHTEAFF | TGCAGCGTTGAAGCTCCTTTACAGGGCTTCTGGGCCCACACTGAAGCTTTCTTT
NA | NA | TRBJ2-3 | TRBV6-5 | CASSYSRGALDTQYF | TGTGCCAGCAGTTACTCACGGGGGGCCTTAGATACGCAGTATTTT
TRBD2 | NA | TRBJ2-7 | TRBV7-9 | CSSSLAQREDNSYEQYF | TGTTCCAGCAGCTTAGCCCAGCGGGAGGATAACTCCTACGAGCAGTACTTC
NA | NA | TRBJ1-2 | TRBV21-1 | CASSKGCEGPLGYTF | TGTGCCAGCAGCAAGGGATGCGAGGGCCCCCTTGGCTACACCTTC
NA | NA | TRBJ2-7 | TRBV5-1 | CASSLDGTASYEQYF | TGCGCCAGCAGCTTGGATGGGACTGCCTCCTACGAGCAGTACTTC
NA | few | TRBJ1-1 | TRBV13 | CASSFRALEAFF | TGTGCCAGCAGCTTCAGGGCCCTTGAAGCTTTCTTT
NA | NA | TRBJ2-7 | TRBV29-1 | CSGTGSGDEQYF | TGCAGCGGGACGGGATCAGGGGACGAGCAGTACTTC
NA | NA | TRBJ1-5 | TRBV4-1 | CASSQVPLGVSNQPQHF | TGCGCCAGCAGCCAAGTGCCTTTGGGAGTCAGCAATCAGCCCCAGCATTTT
NA | NA | TRBJ1-2 | TRBV11-2 | CASSFSSGGFGYGYTF | TGTGCCAGCAGCTTCTCGTCGGGTGGCTTTGGCTATGGCTACACCTTC
NA | NA | TRBJ1-6 | TRBV6-1 | CASSGKGPPLHF | TGTGCCAGCAGTGGAAAGGGGCCACCCCTCCACTTT
TRBD2 | NA | TRBJ2-3 | TRBV6-5 | CASSRGTSPDTQYF | TGTGCCAGCAGTCGTGGGACTAGCCCAGATACGCAGTATTTT
TRBD1 | NA | TRBJ2-7 | TRBV19 | CASSRTGATHGDEQYF | TGTGCCAGTAGTAGGACAGGGGCCACCCATGGGGACGAGCAGTACTTC
TRBD2 | NA | TRBJ2-1 | TRBV6-5 | CASTMSGRDDEQFF | TGTGCCAGCACTATGTCGGGGAGGGACGATGAGCAGTTCTTC
NA | NA | TRBJ2-1 | TRBV6-5 | CASSYANTEFF | TGTGCCAGCAGTTACGCTAATACAGAGTTCTTC
TRBD1 | few | TRBJ1-2 | TRBV27 | CASSPILDRGYGYTF | TGTGCCAGCAGTCCTATATTAGACAGGGGCTATGGCTACACCTTC
NA | NA | TRBJ2-5 | TRBV6-5 | CASSYSRPSEETQYF | TGTGCCAGCAGTTACTCGCGTCCCAGCGAAGAGACCCAGTACTTC
TRBD1 | NA | TRBJ1-4 | TRBV5-6 | CASSLAGTVWRDNEKLFF | TGTGCCAGCAGCTTGGCCGGGACAGTCTGGAGGGATAATGAAAAACTGTTTTTT
NA | NA | TRBJ2-3 | TRBV6-6 | CASSYSSGDTQYF | TGTGCCAGCAGTTACTCCTCAGGGGATACGCAGTATTTT
NA | NA | TRBJ1-2 | TRBV27 | CASSLIPPVGVAYGYTF | TGTGCCAGCAGTTTAATCCCACCTGTAGGGGTAGCTTATGGCTACACCTTC
TRBD1 | NA | TRBJ1-1 | TRBV6-5 | CASTLTGANTEAFF | TGTGCCAGCACCCTGACAGGGGCGAACACTGAAGCTTTCTTT
NA | once | TRBJ2-7 | TRBV7-8 | CASSLFGEGSSGEQYF | TGTGCCAGCAGCTTATTCGGCGAAGGGTCCTCGGGGGAGCAGTACTTC
NA | few | TRBJ1-2 | TRBV7-9 | CASSSLTEIYGYTF | TGTGCCAGCAGCTCGCTGACAGAAATCTATGGCTACACCTTC
NA | NA | TRBJ2-5 | TRBV29-1 | CSVEGGRGGTQYF | TGCAGCGTTGAGGGGGGGCGCGGTGGGACCCAGTACTTC
NA | NA | TRBJ2-6 | TRBV28 | CASSFLLVTSGANVLTF | TGTGCCAGCAGTTTTCTACTGGTCACCTCTGGGGCCAACGTCCTGACTTTC
NA | NA | TRBJ1-6 | TRBV6-5 | CASSYSGRANSPLHF | TGTGCCAGCAGTTACTCCGGGCGGGCCAATTCACCCCTCCACTTT
NA | NA | TRBJ1-5 | TRBV18 | CASSPWRGQPQHF | TGTGCCAGCTCACCATGGCGGGGTCAGCCCCAGCATTTT
TRBD2 | NA | TRBJ2-1 | TRBV7-9 | CASSPGAGVIYNEQFF | TGTGCCAGCAGCCCTGGAGCGGGGGTAATTTACAATGAGCAGTTCTTC
TRBD2 | NA | TRBJ2-7 | TRBV2 | CASSAGTSGVSSYEQYF | TGTGCCAGCAGTGCCGGGACTAGCGGGGTAAGCTCCTACGAGCAGTACTTC
TRBD1 | few | TRBJ2-5 | TRBV7-9 | CASSFGTEETQYF | TGTGCCAGCAGCTTCGGGACAGAAGAGACCCAGTACTTC
TRBD1 | NA | TRBJ1-4 | TRBV4-3 | CASSPGTGLIEDEKLFF | TGCGCCAGCAGTCCCGGGACAGGTCTTATCGAGGATGAAAAACTGTTTTTT
NA | NA | TRBJ1-5 | TRBV7-2 | CASSLRGSIQPQHF | TGTGCCAGCAGCTTAAGGGGCAGTATTCAGCCCCAGCATTTT
TRBD1 | NA | TRBJ1-2 | TRBV4-2 | CASSQGGIGTGYGYTF | TGTGCCAGCAGCCAGGGTGGGATAGGGACAGGCTATGGCTACACCTTC
TRBD2 | NA | TRBJ2-7 | TRBV7-2 | CASSFPSGLRGEQYF | TGTGCCAGCAGCTTCCCTAGCGGGCTCCGGGGCGAGCAGTACTTC
TRBD1 | NA | TRBJ2-1 | TRBV28 | CASSRGQYNEQFF | TGTGCCAGCAGTCGGGGACAGTACAATGAGCAGTTCTTC
NA | NA | TRBJ1-4 | TRBV18 | CASSPLLIGPGGEKLFF | TGTGCCAGCTCACCACTCCTAATAGGACCCGGGGGTGAAAAACTGTTTTTT
NA | NA | TRBJ1-1 | TRBV6-1 | CAVQSRVSTEAFF | TGTGCCGTCCAATCCAGGGTTTCCACTGAAGCTTTCTTT